A single T cell receptor (beta chain) is shown here with its context. Germline CDR1 reads SNHLY; CDR2 reads FYNNEI. The CDR3 covers 12 residues. Losses at the gene ends were 8 bases for V and 4 bases for J; bases not matched to a gene: 3. This entry is derived from a study of blood T cell repertoires in COVID-19. Across the study: The cDNA or gDNA used as material had been derived from T cells, B-cell-depleted T cells, or PBMCs.

As handled by the study authors: Using reference gene primer amplification, nucleated cell counts were estimated. Repertoires were generated with immunoSEQ multiplex PCR, while TCRdb's copy carries only in-frame clones and drops some. Clonal size and the V and J genes are those of that table, whereas D and trimming came from the DNA. Of roughly 200,000 clones in the sample, roughly 80% were seen once. This receptor was identified in a man aged 50 or older with active or convalescent COVID-19. The chain has TRBV2 and TRBJ1-2; TRBD1 matches at 8 bases. The sample consisted of peripheral blood. The CDR3 DNA sequence: TGTGCCAGCCGACAGGGGACCTATGGCTACACCTTC. Protein product: CASRQGTYGYTF.